This T cell receptor (beta chain) was sequenced in a study of T cells after yellow fever vaccination. The wider study: For low cell numbers, libraries were made with SMART-Seq v4 Ultra Low Input.

The V gene's germline CDR1 is SGHAT and CDR2 FQNNGV. This CDR3 contains 18 residues. Trimming cost V 0 bases and J 0 bases; bases outside gene matches: 7. TCR cDNA, made by 5'RACE template switching, carried an added universal primer site and UMIs. TCRdb redid the calling of the 5' RACE reads with MiXCR, one entry per CDR3 protein. The sample includes more than 95,000 distinct CDR3 sequences, roughly 10% of them seen just once. The chain combines TRBV11-2 with TRBJ2-7, with 11 bases that match TRBD2. The sequences come from CD8+ T cells sorted from PBMCs, collected on the day of the yellow fever booster vaccination. This sequence originates from a man aged 18 to 30 who received the YFV17D yellow fever vaccine. In nucleotides, the CDR3 is TGTGCCAGCAGCTTAGAGGGACTAGCGGTGTACAGCTCCTACGAGCAGTACTTC. This encodes CASSLEGLAVYSSYEQYF.